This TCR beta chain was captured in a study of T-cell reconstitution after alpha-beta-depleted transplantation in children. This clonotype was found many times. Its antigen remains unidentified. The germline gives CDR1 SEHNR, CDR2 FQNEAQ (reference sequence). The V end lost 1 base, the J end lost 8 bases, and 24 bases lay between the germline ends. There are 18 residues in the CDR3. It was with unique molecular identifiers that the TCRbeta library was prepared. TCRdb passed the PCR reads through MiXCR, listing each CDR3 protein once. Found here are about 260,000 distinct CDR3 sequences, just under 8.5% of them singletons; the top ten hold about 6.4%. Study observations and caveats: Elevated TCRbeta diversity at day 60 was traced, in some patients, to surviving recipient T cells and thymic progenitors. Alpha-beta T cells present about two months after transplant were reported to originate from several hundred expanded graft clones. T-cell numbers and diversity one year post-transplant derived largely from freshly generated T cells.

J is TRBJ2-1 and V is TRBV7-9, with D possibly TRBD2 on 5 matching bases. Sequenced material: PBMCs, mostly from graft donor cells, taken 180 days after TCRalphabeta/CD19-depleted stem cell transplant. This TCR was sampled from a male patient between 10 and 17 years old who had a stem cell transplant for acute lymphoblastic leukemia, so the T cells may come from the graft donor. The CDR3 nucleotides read TGTGCCAGCAGCTTAGGGAGGTCGAGGTTAACCGCCCCCGATGAGCAGTTCTTC. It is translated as CASSLGRSRLTAPDEQFF. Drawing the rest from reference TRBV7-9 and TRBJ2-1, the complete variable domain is DTGVSQNPRHKITKRGQNVTFRCDPISEHNRLYWYRQTLGQGPEFLTYFQNEAQLEKSRLLSDRFSAERPKGSFSTLEIQRTEQGDSAMYLCASSLGRSRLTAPDEQFFGPGTRLTVL.